One and the same sample provided the 26 T cell receptor beta chains below, sequenced in a study of cytomegalovirus exposure and HLA in healthy donors. The study ran its PCR with 60 Vbeta and 13 Jbeta primers. Profiling relied on immunoSEQ multiplex PCR, and the TCRdb table lists in-frame clones only, not all of them. There are roughly 150,000 clones in the sample; roughly 80% occur only once, and 10% to 12% lies in the top ten. Specimen: PBMCs. All receptors come from a man aged 18 to 29 in good health and CMV-seropositive.

J is TRBJ1-1 and V is TRBV28, with a possible D match to TRBD1 (5 bases). Trimming left V 7 bases short and J 4 bases short, with 16 bases between. The CDR3 has 14 amino acids. Per the germline V gene, CDR1 is MDHEN and CDR2 is SYDVKM. The CDR3 DNA sequence: TGTGCCAGCATTGGGGGGGGGAGGTCCACTGAAGCTTTCTTT. Translated, it gives CASIGGGRSTEAFF.

The V and J genes are TRBV11-2 and TRBJ2-2, with D possibly matching TRBD2 (5 bases). Trimming took off 5 bases at V and 5 bases at J, with 15 bases between the two ends. This CDR3 contains 15 residues. The V gene's germline CDR1 is SGHAT and CDR2 FQNNGV. CDR3 amino acids: CASSRQLVGTGELFF. For the CDR3, the DNA is TGTGCCAGCAGCCGGCAACTAGTAGGGACCGGGGAGCTGTTTTTT.

The chain is built from TRBV29-1 and TRBJ2-7, with TRBD1 matching 9 bases. This CDR3 is 15 amino acids long. The V segment lost 6 bases and the J segment 0 bases; nucleotides outside the gene matches: 9. Germline V gene lookup returns CDR1 SQVTM and CDR2 ANQGSEA. The CDR3 nucleotides are TGCAGCGTCGGATGGGACAGGGTCCCCTCCTACGAGCAGTACTTC. Its protein is CSVGWDRVPSYEQYF.

The rearrangement uses TRBV5-6 and TRBJ2-1, with TRBD2 as a possible D gene (5 bases). CDR3 length: 14 amino acids. Between the trimmed V and J ends, which lost 4 bases and 7 bases, there was a span of 15 bases. The germline V gene has CDR1 SGHDT and CDR2 YYEEEE. CDR3 bases: TGTGCCAGCAGCCCCGGGGAGATTGAGAATGAGCAGTTCTTC. It yields the protein CASSPGEIENEQFF. Drawing the rest from reference TRBV5-6 and TRBJ2-1, the complete variable domain is DAGVTQSPTHLIKTRGQQVTLRCSPKSGHDTVSWYQQALGQGPQFIFQYYEEEERQRGNFPDRFSGHQFPNYSSELNVNALLLGDSALYLCASSPGEIENEQFFGPGTRLTVL.

The chain links TRBV30 to TRBJ1-5, with D unclear. CDR3 length: 13 residues. CDR1 and CDR2 (germline): GTSNPN, SVGIG (reference sequence). The germline V and J ends were trimmed by 3 bases and 0 bases, with 6 bases remaining between them. In nucleotides, the CDR3 is TGTGCCTGGAGAACAGATAGCAATCAGCCCCAGCATTTT. As protein: CAWRTDSNQPQHF.

The gene calls are TRBV6-6 and TRBJ2-7; TRBD1 aligns across 8 bases. The CDR3 length is 15 residues. Germline V gives CDR1 MNHNY, CDR2 SVGAGI (reference sequence). With V trimmed by 5 bases and J by 2 bases, 8 bases remained unmatched. CDR3 nucleotide sequence: TGTGCCAGCAGTGGCATCGACAGGGGTACCTACGAGCAGTACTTC. It is translated as CASSGIDRGTYEQYF.

This clone was detected only a few times. The rearrangement uses TRBV6-5 and TRBJ1-1; tentative D call: TRBD1 (6 bases). Germline V gene sequence: CDR1 MNHEY, CDR2 SVGAGI. V lost 4 bases to trimming and J lost 3 bases, with 15 bases between them. The CDR3 has 15 amino acids. This chain's CDR3 is CASSLAWTAYTEAFF. CDR3 coding DNA: TGTGCCAGCAGTTTGGCATGGACAGCTTACACTGAAGCTTTCTTT.

The chain links TRBV7-2 to TRBJ2-7; the D is unclear. The CDR3 runs 13 residues. Germline V gene sequence: CDR1 SGHTA, CDR2 FQGNSA. With 2 bases removed from V and 6 bases from J, the gap between germline ends came to 11 bases. CDR3 bases: TGTGCCAGCAGCTTACCAGCCCGGAGCGAGCAGTACTTC. It codes for CASSLPARSEQYF.

The chain is built from TRBV6-5 and TRBJ1-2; D gene uncertain. CDR1 and CDR2 from the germline V gene are MNHEY and SVGAGI. The CDR3 consists of 13 residues. With 2 bases removed from V and 5 bases from J, the gap between germline ends came to 9 bases. DNA of the CDR3: TGTGCCAGCAGTTACGGGCAGAGATATGGCTACACCTTC. It specifies CASSYGQRYGYTF.

Comments on this clone: A read error may account for a junction end that differs from germline. The chain is built from TRBV7-6 and TRBJ1-2; D unresolved. The CDR3 totals 13 residues. Germline-derived CDR1 and CDR2 are SGHVS and FNYEAQ. Here the CDR3 DNA reads TGTGCCAGCAGCTTAGGGAGGTCGGATGGCTACCCCTTC. It translates to CASSLGRSDGYPF.

The V call is TRBV9, the J call TRBJ1-4; D may be TRBD1 (5 bases). V lost 4 bases and J 6 bases, leaving 25 bases between the germline ends. The CDR3 runs to 18 residues. Germline V gene sequence: CDR1 SGDLS, CDR2 YYNGEE. This chain's CDR3 is CASSPRFGATGVDEKLFF. Written as DNA, the CDR3 is TGTGCCAGCAGCCCCCGGTTCGGGGCGACGGGGGTGGATGAAAAACTGTTTTTT.

This clone was recorded once. Because the CDR3 is missing its conserved closing phenylalanine or tryptophan, this is likely a read error. No DNA is shown, since the ends of the CDR3 on it are uncertain; the CDR3 is the one TCRdb lists. Here the CDR3 reads CASRSVGAGICI. The J gene is TRBJ2-3, the V gene TRBV7-3; TRBD1 was called by the table and not checked on the DNA. Germline assignment: CDR1 SGHTA and CDR2 FQGTGA. The CDR3 has 12 amino acids, counting both end residues.

CDR3 nucleotide sequence: TGTGCCAGCACCTCAAAGGGGGCGACCACTGAAGCTTTCTTT. This sequence encodes CASTSKGATTEAFF. The chain has TRBV11-3 and TRBJ1-1; 7 bases fit TRBD1. Trimming cost V 7 bases and J 4 bases; bases outside gene matches: 9. This CDR3 has 14 residues. Germline CDR1 SGHNT, CDR2 YENEEA.

The chain uses TRBV27 and TRBJ1-1; D is unresolved. This CDR3 spans 15 amino acids. CDR1 MNHEY and CDR2 SMNVEV come from the germline V gene (reference sequence). V was trimmed by 0 bases and J by 2 bases, leaving 10 bases between them. As DNA, the CDR3 is TGTGCCAGCAGTTTATCAGAGCATCCTAACACTGAAGCTTTCTTT. This encodes CASSLSEHPNTEAFF.

This clone came up a few times. The genes are TRBV5-6 and TRBJ2-5; D unresolved. CDR1 and CDR2 (germline): SGHDT, YYEEEE. Trimming shortened V by 1 base and J by 5 bases, and 12 bases separated the two germline ends. This CDR3 comprises 14 residues. CDR3 loop: CASSLRAIRETQYF. CDR3 DNA sequence: TGTGCCAGCAGCTTGAGAGCCATTCGGGAGACCCAGTACTTC.

This clone was picked up a small number of times. The J gene is TRBJ2-7, the V gene TRBV5-1; 9 bases align to TRBD2. The CDR3 sequence is 16 residues long. The germline V gene has CDR1 SGHRS and CDR2 YFSETQ. The J segment lost 3 bases and the V segment lost 0 bases, leaving 7 bases of the junction unmatched. CDR3 in DNA: TGCGCCAGCAGCTTGGGGGTTAGCGGGGGTAGCTACGAGCAGTACTTC. It codes for CASSLGVSGGSYEQYF. Drawing the rest from reference TRBV5-1 and TRBJ2-7, the complete variable domain is KAGVTQTPRYLIKTRGQQVTLSCSPISGHRSVSWYQQTPGQGLQFLFEYFSETQRNKGNFPGRFSGRQFSNSRSEMNVSTLELGDSALYLCASSLGVSGGSYEQYFGPGTRLTVT.

This clone was seen a handful of times. The genes are TRBV5-6 and TRBJ2-7, with 8 bases aligning to TRBD2. Trimming took 1 base from V and 2 from J; bases not matched to a gene: 5. CDR3 length: 15 residues. Looked up from germline, CDR1 is SGHDT and CDR2 is YYEEEE. The CDR3 bases are TGTGCCAGCAGCTTGTGGGCGGGAGGCCCCTACGAGCAGTACTTC. It yields the protein CASSLWAGGPYEQYF.

CDR3 in DNA: TGTGCCAGCAGACCGGGACAGGGGGCGACGTATAGCAATCAGCCCCAGCATTTT. It codes for CASRPGQGATYSNQPQHF. This rearrangement joins TRBV27 to TRBJ1-5, with 12 bases identical to TRBD1. This CDR3 spans 18 amino acids. Germline loops: CDR1 MNHEY, CDR2 SMNVEV (reference sequence). V was pared by 6 bases and J by 0 bases, with 9 bases of the junction left unmatched.

Only a few counts were recorded for this clone. The chain links TRBV28 to TRBJ2-7, with 7 bases identical to TRBD2. Germline CDR1 reads MDHEN; CDR2 reads SYDVKM. The V and J ends lost 2 bases and 4 bases, in that order; junction bases with no gene match: 8. This CDR3 has 15 residues. CDR3 DNA: TGTGCCAGCAGTTTACGGGCTAGCGGTAGATACGAGCAGTACTTC. Its protein product is CASSLRASGRYEQYF.

The chain recombines TRBV5-4 with TRBJ2-7, with 9 bases that match TRBD1. V was clipped by 0 bases and J by 2 bases; unmatched bases: 0. CDR3 size: 14 residues. Germline V gives CDR1 SGHNT, CDR2 YYREEE (reference sequence). This chain's CDR3 is CASSLGDRAYEQYF. The CDR3 nucleotides are TGTGCCAGCAGCTTGGGGGACAGGGCCTACGAGCAGTACTTC.

J is TRBJ2-7 and V is TRBV28, with 15 bases fitting TRBD2. Per germline, CDR1 MDHEN and CDR2 SYDVKM. This CDR3 contains 16 residues. J gave up 7 bases and V 5 bases, and 9 bases lay outside the gene matches. The CDR3 nucleotides read TGTGCCAGCAGTCCCGGACTAGCGGGAGGGCCGCGAGAGCAGTACTTC. Residues: CASSPGLAGGPREQYF.

This rearrangement joins TRBV28 to TRBJ2-7; 7 nucleotides match TRBD1. V shed 2 bases and J 3 bases; nucleotides not matched to a gene: 16. CDR1 and CDR2 (germline): MDHEN, SYDVKM. This CDR3 has 18 amino acids. CDR3 sequence (DNA): TGTGCCAGCAGTTTAAGGGACAGATCCCTCGGATGGATCTACGAGCAGTACTTC. Its translation: CASSLRDRSLGWIYEQYF.

The CDR3 sequence: CASSSGLAVQDTQYF. The CDR3 DNA reads TGTGCCAGCTCATCAGGACTAGCGGTGCAGGATACGCAGTATTTT. The V gene is TRBV18, the J gene TRBJ2-3; 10 bases line up with TRBD2. This CDR3 is built from 15 residues. Germline-derived CDR1 and CDR2 are KGHSH and LQKENI. Unmatched junction bases numbered 8, after V lost 5 bases and J lost 6 bases.

This sequence joins TRBV10-3 and TRBJ2-7; TRBD2 matches 11 bases. This CDR3 is 14 amino acids long. Germline CDR1 reads ENHRY; CDR2 reads SYGVKD. Trimming took 0 bases from V and 12 from J; bases not matched to a gene: 7. Written as DNA, the CDR3 is TGTGCCATCAGTGAGTCGGTTAGCGGGAGGGCCGTGTACTTC. It encodes CAISESVSGRAVYF.

The chain carries TRBV5-5 and TRBJ2-7; 11 bases match TRBD2. V shed 4 bases, J shed 2 bases, and the junction held 5 bases outside the gene matches. CDR3 length: 15 amino acids. Germline V CDR1 and CDR2: SGHKS, YYEKEE (reference sequence). For the CDR3, the DNA is TGTGCCAGCAGCCGCGGGACTAGCGGTACCTACGAGCAGTACTTC. The encoded protein is CASSRGTSGTYEQYF.

This chain joins TRBV7-8 and TRBJ1-1, with D unclear. This CDR3 is 15 amino acids long. Trimming stripped 1 base from V and 5 bases from J, with 14 bases between. Germline-derived CDR1 and CDR2 are SGHVS and FQNEAQ. The CDR3 nucleotides read TGTGCCAGCAGCTTAGTACAACTAAGCCCGACTGAAGCTTTCTTT. Amino acid sequence: CASSLVQLSPTEAFF.